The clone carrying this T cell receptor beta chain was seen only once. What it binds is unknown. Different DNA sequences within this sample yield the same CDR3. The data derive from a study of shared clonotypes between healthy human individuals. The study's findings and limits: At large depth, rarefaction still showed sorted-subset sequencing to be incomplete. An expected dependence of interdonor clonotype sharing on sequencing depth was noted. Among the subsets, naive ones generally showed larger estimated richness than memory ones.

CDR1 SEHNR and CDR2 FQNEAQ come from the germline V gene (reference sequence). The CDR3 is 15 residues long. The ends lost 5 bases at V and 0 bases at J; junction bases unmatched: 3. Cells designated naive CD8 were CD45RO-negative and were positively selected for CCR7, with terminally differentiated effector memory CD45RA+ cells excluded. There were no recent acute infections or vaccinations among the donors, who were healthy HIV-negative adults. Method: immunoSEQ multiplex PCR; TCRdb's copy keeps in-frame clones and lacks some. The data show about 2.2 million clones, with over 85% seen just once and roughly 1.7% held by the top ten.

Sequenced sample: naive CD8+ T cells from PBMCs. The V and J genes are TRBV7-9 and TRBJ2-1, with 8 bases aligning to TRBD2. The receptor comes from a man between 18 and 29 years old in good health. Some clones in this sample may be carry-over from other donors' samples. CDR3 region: CASSLSGSSYNEQFF. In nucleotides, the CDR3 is TGTGCCAGCAGCCTGAGCGGGAGCTCCTACAATGAGCAGTTCTTC.